Shown below are 27 T cell receptor beta chains from a single sample sequenced in a study of OX40 agonist ivuxolimab in advanced cancers. The repertoire was sequenced with immunoSEQ multiplex PCR; TCRdb's copy has only in-frame clones and lacks some. The data show 65,000 to 85,000 clones, around 85% seen once. The specimen comprised CD4+ or CD8+ T cells sorted from blood, sampled in a trial of the OX40 agonist ivuxolimab. The receptor source for this set is an adult with an advanced solid tumor such as melanoma, head and neck, liver or kidney cancer.

The CDR3 DNA sequence: TGTGCCAGCAGCTTAGCGCAGGGTTACAATGAGCAGTTCTTC. Its translation is CASSLAQGYNEQFF. The chain has TRBV7-9 and TRBJ2-1; D possibly corresponds to TRBD1 (5 bases). V gave up 0 bases and J gave up 4 bases, with 7 bases separating them. Germline CDR1 and CDR2: SEHNR and FQNEAQ (reference sequence). The CDR3 is 14 amino acids.

This clone was recorded only once. This sequence joins TRBV4-1 and TRBJ1-5; a weak D match, TRBD1 (5 bases). V lost 6 bases and J 6 bases, leaving 21 bases between the germline ends. Per the germline V gene, CDR1 is MGHRA and CDR2 is YSYEKL. CDR3 size: 16 residues. The CDR3 coding sequence is TGCGCCAGCAGTCGGGGGGACTCCGGGGGTGGTCAGCCCCAGCATTTT. Translating it yields CASSRGDSGGGQPQHF.

The J gene is TRBJ2-1, the V gene TRBV14; 11 bases are shared with TRBD2. Germline V CDR1 and CDR2: SGHDN, FVKESK. J gave up 1 base and V 0 bases, and 11 bases lay outside the gene matches. CDR3 size: 20 residues. CDR3 amino acids: CASSQEAGLAATKSYNEQFF. As DNA, the CDR3 is TGTGCCAGCAGCCAAGAAGCGGGACTAGCGGCTACCAAATCCTACAATGAGCAGTTCTTC.

This clone appeared once. J is TRBJ1-5 and V is TRBV2; tentative D call: TRBD1 (5 bases). CDR1 is SNHLY and CDR2 is FYNNEI in the germline V gene. Trimming pared 7 bases from V and 6 bases from J, leaving 16 bases between. The CDR3 is 14 amino acids. The CDR3 here is CASKVGGGSQPQHF. The CDR3 DNA follows: TGTGCCAGCAAGGTCGGGGGGGGAAGTCAGCCCCAGCATTTT.

V and J are TRBV5-1 and TRBJ2-3; 10 positions match TRBD2. Germline V CDR1 and CDR2: SGHRS, YFSETQ. The CDR3 covers 16 residues. Trimming at V came to 3 bases and at J to 9 bases, leaving 13 bases not matched to a gene. The CDR3 region has the DNA TGCGCCAGCAGCTCTGAACCTAGCGGGGGCAAGGGGACGCAGTATTTT. Translation: CASSSEPSGGKGTQYF.

The chain recombines TRBV4-3 with TRBJ2-4, with D uncertain. This CDR3 is built from 13 residues. Trimming shortened V by 3 bases and J by 8 bases, and 11 bases separated the two germline ends. The germline V gene has CDR1 LGHNA and CDR2 YSLEER. CDR3 protein: CASSQTVADIQYF. DNA of the CDR3: TGCGCCAGCAGCCAGACGGTGGCGGACATTCAGTACTTC.

This sequence joins TRBV7-9 and TRBJ2-1; 11 bases agree with TRBD2. The CDR3 extends over 16 amino acids. V shed 6 bases, J shed 10 bases, and the junction held 14 bases outside the gene matches. Germline CDR1 is SEHNR and CDR2 is FQNEAQ (reference sequence). CDR3 sequence (DNA): TGTGCCAGCAGTCGCAAATTAGCGGGGGGGCCTGGCGAGCAGTTCTTC. It codes for CASSRKLAGGPGEQFF. Combining the CDR3 with reference TRBV7-9 and TRBJ2-1 gives the whole variable domain DTGVSQNPRHKITKRGQNVTFRCDPISEHNRLYWYRQTLGQGPEFLTYFQNEAQLEKSRLLSDRFSAERPKGSFSTLEIQRTEQGDSAMYLCASSRKLAGGPGEQFFGPGTRLTVL.

The chain links TRBV6-5 to TRBJ1-2; 8 bases are shared with TRBD1. Germline V gene lookup returns CDR1 MNHEY and CDR2 SVGAGI. This CDR3 contains 15 residues. J gave up 2 bases and V 6 bases, and 8 bases lay outside the gene matches. The DNA of the CDR3 is TGTGCCAGCAGCCCCCAGGGGGCACGGAACTATGGCTACACCTTC. Amino acids: CASSPQGARNYGYTF.

The chain combines TRBV7-2 with TRBJ2-7; weak D call: TRBD2 (6 bases). This CDR3 has 15 amino acids. Trimming shortened V by 5 bases and J by 0 bases, and 14 bases separated the two germline ends. Germline V lookup: CDR1 SGHTA, CDR2 FQGNSA. Here the CDR3 reads CASSTREVSSYEQYF. The CDR3 bases are TGTGCCAGCAGCACGAGGGAGGTGAGCTCCTACGAGCAGTACTTC.

The chain recombines TRBV6-1 with TRBJ1-5; 7 bases map to TRBD1. The germline V gene encodes CDR1 MNHNS and CDR2 SASEGT. The CDR3 consists of 18 residues. The trim removed 4 bases at V and 7 bases at J, leaving 19 bases unmatched. CDR3 sequence: CASSVAGRGKILGQPQHF. Written as DNA, the CDR3 is TGTGCCAGCAGTGTTGCGGGCAGGGGGAAAATATTGGGACAGCCCCAGCATTTT.

V gene TRBV6-1 combines with J gene TRBJ1-6; D is undetermined. The V gene lost 2 bases and the J gene lost 10 bases, with 9 bases spanning the gap. Germline CDR1 is MNHNS and CDR2 is SASEGT. This CDR3 has 13 amino acids. CDR3 DNA sequence: TGTGCCAGCAGTGAACTCGGTCGATCACCCCTCCACTTT. This gives the protein CASSELGRSPLHF.

V and J are TRBV30 and TRBJ2-1, with D perhaps matching TRBD2 (6 bases). The CDR3 runs 15 residues. Germline lookup yields CDR1 GTSNPN and CDR2 SVGIG (reference sequence). Trimming removed 1 base at V and 4 bases at J, with 14 bases between. CDR3 nucleotides: TGTGCCTGGAGTGCTAAGGGAGGAGGATACAATGAGCAGTTCTTC. This encodes CAWSAKGGGYNEQFF.

This clone was observed a single time. The V and J genes are TRBV2 and TRBJ2-7, with TRBD1 matching over 9 bases. Germline CDR1 and CDR2: SNHLY and FYNNEI. Unmatched junction bases numbered 6, after V lost 6 bases and J lost 0 bases. The CDR3 is 15 amino acids. The CDR3 DNA reads TGTGCCAGCAGGGGGACAGGGTCAAGCTCCTACGAGCAGTACTTC. This encodes CASRGTGSSSYEQYF.

The chain combines TRBV29-1 with TRBJ2-1; 7 nucleotides agree with TRBD2. With 4 bases clipped from V and 1 base from J, the junction kept 7 bases outside the gene matches. There are 15 residues in the CDR3. The V gene's germline CDR1 is SQVTM and CDR2 ANQGSEA. Here the CDR3 DNA reads TGCAGCGTTGTCGGGGGGTTTGGGTCCTACAATGAGCAGTTCTTC. This encodes CSVVGGFGSYNEQFF.

The rearrangement uses TRBV11-2 and TRBJ2-5; TRBD1 might be the D (7 bases). Trimming took 5 bases from V and 1 from J, leaving 20 bases between them. The length of the CDR3 is 17 residues. CDR1 is SGHAT and CDR2 is FQNNGV in the germline V gene. The CDR3 region has the DNA TGTGCCAGCAGCCGAACGGGGGCCCAGGGGGGCCAAGAGACCCAGTACTTC. Translation gives CASSRTGAQGGQETQYF.

There are a few counts of this clone. V usage is TRBV7-6 and J usage is TRBJ2-7; D unclear. CDR3 length equals 15 residues. Trimming pared 5 bases from V and 2 bases from J, leaving 16 bases between. Germline assignment: CDR1 SGHVS and CDR2 FNYEAQ. Here the CDR3 DNA reads TGTGCCAGCAGCCCATCGAGGCTGGGTACCTACGAGCAGTACTTC. This translates into CASSPSRLGTYEQYF.

There are a few counts of this clone. This chain joins TRBV28 and TRBJ1-5, with TRBD1 identical over 7 bases. V lost 5 bases to trimming and J lost 5 bases; unmatched junction nucleotides: 6. The CDR3 is 14 residues long. Germline CDR1 and CDR2: MDHEN and SYDVKM. Here the CDR3 reads CASSPGTAYQPQHF. The CDR3 region has the DNA TGTGCCAGCAGTCCTGGGACAGCTTATCAGCCCCAGCATTTT.

The chain joins TRBV5-1 to TRBJ2-5, with 9 bases lining up with TRBD1. Losses at the gene ends were 2 bases for V and 4 bases for J; bases not matched to a gene: 9. This CDR3 contains 16 residues. Germline-derived CDR1 and CDR2 are SGHRS and YFSETQ. CDR3 protein: CASSLSDRGVVETQYF. In DNA form, the CDR3 reads TGCGCCAGCAGCTTATCCGACAGGGGGGTCGTAGAGACCCAGTACTTC.

This chain uses TRBV29-1 with TRBJ2-2, with no clear D. Germline V gives CDR1 SQVTM, CDR2 ANQGSEA. The CDR3 has 11 residues. Trimming stripped 4 bases from V and 5 bases from J, with 5 bases between. The CDR3 spells CSVASTGELFF. The DNA of the CDR3 is TGCAGCGTTGCCTCTACCGGGGAGCTGTTTTTT.

This clone appeared a few times. This rearrangement joins TRBV6-5 to TRBJ2-7; D remains unclear. From germline, CDR1 is MNHEY and CDR2 SVGAGI. The length of the CDR3 is 14 residues. V was cut by 5 bases and J by 5 bases, with 16 bases left in between. The CDR3 DNA reads as TGTGCCAGCAGTGAGTATCCCATCAAGCACGAGCAGTACTTC. It translates to CASSEYPIKHEQYF.

This clone was observed a single time. The genes are TRBV30 and TRBJ2-7; D is possibly TRBD1 (5 bases). Germline V gene data show CDR1 as GTSNPN and CDR2 as SVGIG (reference sequence). The CDR3 has 15 amino acids. Trimming stripped 4 bases from V and 1 base from J, with 17 bases between. Here the CDR3 reads CAWTPPYTGSYEQYF. The DNA of the CDR3 is TGTGCCTGGACCCCCCCATATACAGGATCCTACGAGCAGTACTTC.

The chain carries TRBV30 and TRBJ1-2; tentatively, D is TRBD1 (6 bases). The CDR3 spans 11 residues. From germline, CDR1 is GTSNPN and CDR2 SVGIG (reference sequence). V was clipped by 2 bases and J by 8 bases, with 9 bases between them. The CDR3 protein is CAWSWGAGYTF. DNA for the CDR3: TGTGCCTGGAGTTGGGGGGCAGGCTACACCTTC.

V and J are TRBV19 and TRBJ1-5; a weak D match, TRBD1 (6 bases). V dropped 7 bases and J dropped 1 base, with 14 bases sitting between them. CDR3 size: 15 residues. The germline V gene has CDR1 LNHDA and CDR2 SQIVND (reference sequence). CDR3 residues: CASTPAGVSNQPQHF. Here the CDR3 DNA reads TGTGCCAGTACCCCGGCAGGGGTGAGCAATCAGCCCCAGCATTTT.

The J gene is TRBJ2-1, the V gene TRBV21-1; the table's TRBD2 call for D was not verified on the DNA. TRBV21-1 constitutes a pseudogene. The CDR3 spans 16 residues. This chain's CDR3 is CASSKRAVPTRHEQFF. The CDR3 DNA reads TGTGCCAGCAGCAAACGAGCGGTTCCTACACGTCATGAGCAGTTCTTC.

The chain joins TRBV19 to TRBJ1-1; perhaps TRBD1 as D (6 bases). Germline lookup yields CDR1 LNHDA and CDR2 SQIVND (reference sequence). Deletions cut 8 bases from V and 1 base from J, with 14 bases between. The length of the CDR3 is 14 residues. Written as DNA, the CDR3 is TGTGCCAGTCGAAAGACAGGTAGGAACACTGAAGCTTTCTTT. The encoded protein is CASRKTGRNTEAFF.

The chain joins TRBV12-5 to TRBJ1-4, with 7 bases aligning to TRBD1. J gave up 1 base and V 6 bases, and 11 bases lay outside the gene matches. Germline V gene data show CDR1 as LGHNT and CDR2 as FRNRAP. The CDR3 contains 17 residues. The CDR3 here is CASGLISDRETNEKLFF. The CDR3 DNA reads TGTGCTAGTGGACTGATATCTGACAGGGAAACTAATGAAAAACTGTTTTTT.

A word on this clone: One end of the junction fails to match germline, which may point to a read error. The rearrangement links TRBV7-7 to TRBJ2-3; 7 nucleotides align to TRBD2. The CDR3 loop spans 13 amino acids. Germline lookup yields CDR1 SSHAT and CDR2 FNYEAQ (reference sequence). The CDR3 sequence: CASSREDTDTQYF. CDR3 DNA: TGTGCTAGCAGCCGGGAGGACACAGATACGCAGTATTTT. Combining the CDR3 with reference TRBV7-7 and TRBJ2-3 gives the whole variable domain GAGVSQSPRYKVTKRGQDVTLRCDPISSHATLYWYQQALGQGPEFLTYFNYEAQPDKSGLPSDRFSAERPEGSISTLTIQRTEQRDSAMYRCASSREDTDTQYFGPGTRLTVL.